The entry below gives a single T cell receptor beta chain sequence along with its context. The target antigen is unknown. CDR1 is MNHNY and CDR2 is SVGAGI in the germline V gene (reference sequence). V was pared by 6 bases and J by 8 bases, with 4 bases of the junction left unmatched. The CDR3 is made up of 12 amino acids. The PCR was carried out with 60 Vbeta primers and 13 Jbeta primers. Produced via immunoSEQ multiplex PCR; TCRdb's table is partial and in-frame only. The table lists 110,000 to 150,000 clones, roughly three quarters of them singletons. This entry belongs to a study of cytomegalovirus exposure and HLA in healthy donors. Study outcomes and limitations: Across all donors, roughly uniform sequencing depth was an assumption of the presence/absence analyses. It was reported that the classifier diagnosed cytomegalovirus status with high specificity and sensitivity in both the original and validation cohorts.

The sample taken for sequencing was PBMCs. The rearrangement links TRBV6-6 to TRBJ2-1, with 7 bases identical to TRBD2. The source is a woman in her forties or fifties in good health and CMV-seronegative. CDR3 nucleotides: TGTGCCAGCAGGACTAGCTCGTATGAGCAGTTCTTC. Translation gives CASRTSSYEQFF.